The 30 T cell receptor beta chains reported below all come from one sample, sequenced in a study of cytomegalovirus exposure and HLA in healthy donors. This PCR relied on a set of 60 Vbeta primers and 13 Jbeta primers. This table comes from immunoSEQ multiplex PCR, and its TCRdb copy is limited to in-frame clones, with some not included. The sample includes fewer than 350,000 clones, 85% to 90% seen only once; the top ten take more than 2%. The sequencing sample was made of PBMCs. The receptors were gathered from a woman under 30 in good health and CMV-seronegative.

The V gene is TRBV10-3, the J gene TRBJ2-7, with a possible D match to TRBD2 (7 bases). The germline V gene encodes CDR1 ENHRY and CDR2 SYGVKD. Trimming removed 0 bases from V and 2 bases from J, with 17 bases in between. The length of the CDR3 is 17 residues. The CDR3 DNA follows: TGTGCCATCAGTGAGTCGACAGAGGGGGACTATACCTACGAGCAGTACTTC. Translation: CAISESTEGDYTYEQYF.

The chain uses TRBV5-4 and TRBJ2-7, with D tentatively TRBD1 (5 bases). V lost 0 bases and J 3 bases, leaving 16 bases between the germline ends. The length of the CDR3 is 16 residues. Germline CDR1 reads SGHNT; CDR2 reads YYREEE (reference sequence). The DNA of the CDR3 is TGTGCCAGCAGCTTGGGTGGCCCAGGGAATGACTACGAGCAGTACTTC. As protein: CASSLGGPGNDYEQYF.

The V gene is TRBV9, the J gene TRBJ2-5; D is possibly TRBD1 (8 bases). The J call may be mistaken, given a closer DNA end match to TRBJ2-7. This CDR3 has 16 residues. The germline V gene encodes CDR1 SGDLS and CDR2 YYNGEE. CDR3: CASSGYRGGSIYEQYF. DNA for the CDR3: TGTGCCAGCAGCGGATACAGGGGGGGGTCTATCTACGAGCAGTACTTC.

The rearrangement uses TRBV19 and TRBJ2-7; 11 nucleotides line up with TRBD2. CDR1 is LNHDA, CDR2 SQIVND, per germline (reference sequence). V shed 5 bases and J 5 bases; nucleotides not matched to a gene: 14. This CDR3 is built from 17 residues. The CDR3 DNA follows: TGTGCCAGTAGTCCGGGACTAGCGGCCCCCTACGCGAACGAGCAGTACTTC. Amino acid sequence: CASSPGLAAPYANEQYF.

This sequence joins TRBV29-1 and TRBJ2-2; 7 positions match TRBD1. The CDR3 covers 12 residues. The junction had 1 base not matched to a gene; V was cut back by 5 bases and J by 4 bases. Germline-derived CDR1 and CDR2 are SQVTM and ANQGSEA. CDR3 nucleotide sequence: TGCAGCGTTCGGGACAGCACCGGGGAGCTGTTTTTT. Residues: CSVRDSTGELFF.

This rearrangement joins TRBV7-9 to TRBJ2-5; weak D call: TRBD2 (7 bases). This CDR3 region has 16 residues. Per germline, CDR1 SEHNR and CDR2 FQNEAQ (reference sequence). Trimming left V 1 base short and J 1 base short, with 13 bases between. Here the CDR3 reads CASSLGAAGAQETQYF. CDR3 sequence (DNA): TGTGCCAGCAGCTTAGGAGCGGCGGGGGCCCAAGAGACCCAGTACTTC.

The rearrangement links TRBV27 to TRBJ1-2, with D tentatively TRBD1 (5 bases). The CDR3 is made up of 11 amino acids. V gave up 11 bases and J gave up 6 bases, with 13 bases separating them. CDR1 and CDR2 (germline): MNHEY, SMNVEV (reference sequence). CDR3 nucleotides: TGTGCCGCTAGGGGAGGTGATGGCTACACCTTC. It translates to CAARGGDGYTF.

The J gene is TRBJ1-1, the V gene TRBV5-1; D is possibly TRBD1 (6 bases). The germline V and J ends were trimmed by 0 bases and 1 base, with 10 bases remaining between them. Germline CDR1 reads SGHRS; CDR2 reads YFSETQ. This CDR3 is built from 15 residues. The CDR3 loop is CASSLAGGANTEAFF. CDR3 nucleotide sequence: TGCGCCAGCAGCTTGGCTGGGGGCGCGAACACTGAAGCTTTCTTT.

The chain employs TRBV14 and TRBJ2-7; 8 nucleotides align to TRBD1. The junction had 10 bases not matched to a gene; V was cut back by 5 bases and J by 4 bases. CDR3 length: 15 amino acids. Per germline, CDR1 SGHDN and CDR2 FVKESK. In DNA, the CDR3 is TGTGCCAGCAGCGGGCCCCGGACAGGGACGTACGAGCAGTACTTC. This encodes CASSGPRTGTYEQYF.

As concerns this clone: The junction departs from the called germline gene at one end, perhaps through a read error. V and J are TRBV7-9 and TRBJ1-2, with 9 bases that match TRBD1. Germline values: CDR1 SEHNR, CDR2 FQNEAQ (reference sequence). The CDR3 has 12 residues. In DNA form, the CDR3 reads TGTTCCAGCAGCACCCGGGACAGGGCGGACACCTTC. Its protein is CSSSTRDRADTF.

As DNA, the CDR3 is TGTGCCAGCAGTAACGGGGTCTCAACTGGAAACACCATATATTTT. Protein product: CASSNGVSTGNTIYF. The J gene is TRBJ1-3, the V gene TRBV6-1; no definite D call. Per the germline V gene, CDR1 is MNHNS and CDR2 is SASEGT. Trimming left V 5 bases short and J 2 bases short, with 13 bases between. The CDR3 length is 15 residues.

The V gene is TRBV4-2, the J gene TRBJ1-2; D uncertain. The germline CDR1 and CDR2 sequences are LGHNA and YNFKEQ. This CDR3 is 15 amino acids long. The germline V and J ends were trimmed by 7 bases and 2 bases, with 17 bases remaining between them. In DNA, the CDR3 is TGTGCCAGCAATCGAGTCGGCGAGAGGAACTATGGCTACACCTTC. Residues: CASNRVGERNYGYTF.

The V call is TRBV9, the J call TRBJ2-1; 12 bases agree with TRBD2. V dropped 3 bases and J dropped 5; count of bases not matched to a gene: 9. The CDR3 length is 17 residues. Germline V gene lookup returns CDR1 SGDLS and CDR2 YYNGEE. CDR3 DNA: TGTGCCAGCAGCGCCCTTAGGGGACTAGCGGGCAACAATGAGCAGTTCTTC. Translated, it gives CASSALRGLAGNNEQFF.

The chain carries TRBV5-1 and TRBJ2-7, with 9 bases identical to TRBD1. The V gene's germline CDR1 is SGHRS and CDR2 YFSETQ. The CDR3 spans 15 residues. With V trimmed by 4 bases and J by 3 bases, 8 bases remained unmatched. CDR3 nucleotides: TGCGCCAGCAGCAGCCATATGGGACAGGGCTACGAGCAGTACTTC. The encoded protein is CASSSHMGQGYEQYF.

The chain couples TRBV30 to TRBJ2-1; D is possibly TRBD1 (6 bases). The CDR3 is 14 amino acids. V lost 5 bases and J 6 bases, leaving 17 bases between the germline ends. Germline V CDR1 and CDR2: GTSNPN, SVGIG (reference sequence). The CDR3 loop is CAWCPDRRSNEQFF. In DNA, the CDR3 is TGTGCCTGGTGTCCCGACAGGAGAAGCAATGAGCAGTTCTTC.

Points on this clone: A junction end diverges from the germline sequence, so it may reflect a read error. The genes are TRBV5-6 and TRBJ1-5, with TRBD1 as a possible D gene (6 bases). Germline V lookup: CDR1 SGHDT, CDR2 YYEEEE. The length of the CDR3 is 15 residues. The CDR3 region is CAGSRGRGERQPQHF. The CDR3 DNA sequence: TGTGCCGGCAGCAGGGGCCGCGGGGAACGGCAGCCCCAGCATTTT.

This sequence joins TRBV6-5 and TRBJ1-1; TRBD1 agrees at 8 bases. J lost 3 bases, V lost 5 bases, and 5 bases had no gene match. Germline CDR1 reads MNHEY; CDR2 reads SVGAGI. CDR3 length: 14 amino acids. The CDR3 nucleotides are TGTGCCAGCAGTGCGACAGGGGCGGACACTGAAGCTTTCTTT. This sequence encodes CASSATGADTEAFF.

The rearrangement links TRBV4-2 to TRBJ2-5; TRBD2 matches 13 bases. The end of the DNA fits TRBJ2-7 better, so the J call may be wrong. The CDR3 runs 17 residues. Germline V gene sequence: CDR1 LGHNA, CDR2 YNFKEQ. Here the CDR3 DNA reads TGTGCCAGCAGCCAAGATATCCCGACTAGCGGGGGGTACGAGCAGTACTTC. Encoded protein: CASSQDIPTSGGYEQYF.

The chain recombines TRBV19 with TRBJ2-5, with a tentative D call TRBD2 (7 bases). TRBJ2-7 matches the DNA end more closely, so the J call is doubtful. Germline CDR1 LNHDA, CDR2 SQIVND (reference sequence). This CDR3 is built from 14 residues. The CDR3 is CASSIGGGGYEQYF. In nucleotides, the CDR3 is TGTGCCAGTAGTATTGGGGGCGGGGGCTACGAGCAGTACTTC.

The V gene is TRBV25-1, the J gene TRBJ2-1; unclear D gene. V was shortened by 8 bases and J by 5 bases, with 13 bases between the two germline ends. Germline CDR1 MGHDK, CDR2 SYGVNS. This CDR3 is 13 amino acids long. The CDR3 loop is CASSLRRNNEQFF. In DNA form, the CDR3 reads TGTGCCAGCTCCCTTCGCAGGAACAATGAGCAGTTCTTC. Using reference TRBV25-1 and TRBJ2-1 for the parts outside the CDR3, the full variable domain is EADIYQTPRYLVIGTGKKITLECSQTMGHDKMYWYQQDPGMELHLIHYSYGVNSTEKGDLSSESTVSRIRTEHFPLTLESARPSHTSQYLCASSLRRNNEQFFGPGTRLTVL.

This rearrangement joins TRBV21-1 to TRBJ2-5; the table's D call of TRBD2 was not tested on the DNA. TRBV21-1 is recorded as a pseudogene. There are 15 residues in the CDR3. The CDR3 region has the DNA TGTGCCAGCAGTGGACTAGCGGGGAGGCAAGAGACCCAGTACTTC. Amino acids: CASSGLAGRQETQYF.

V and J are TRBV5-6 and TRBJ2-5; 9 bases are a match to TRBD2. The last part of the DNA fits TRBJ2-7 better; the J call may be wrong. This CDR3 region has 14 residues. Germline V gives CDR1 SGHDT, CDR2 YYEEEE. The CDR3 sequence is CASEAGLASIEQYF. For the CDR3, the DNA is TGTGCCAGCGAAGCCGGACTAGCGTCTATCGAGCAGTACTTC.

The J gene is TRBJ1-4, the V gene TRBV2; 9 nucleotides align to TRBD1. After removal of 6 bases from V and 5 bases from J, the junction contained 10 bases not matched to a gene. In germline, CDR1 is SNHLY, CDR2 FYNNEI. The CDR3 covers 16 residues. CDR3 loop: CASRKGTGTGNEKLFF. As DNA, the CDR3 is TGTGCCAGCAGAAAAGGGACCGGGACAGGGAATGAAAAACTGTTTTTT.

The J gene is TRBJ1-1, the V gene TRBV2, with D unclear. CDR3 size: 14 residues. The V gene lost 2 bases and the J gene lost 1 base, with 8 bases spanning the gap. The V gene's germline CDR1 is SNHLY and CDR2 FYNNEI. The CDR3 sequence is CASSESSRNTEAFF. In DNA form, the CDR3 reads TGTGCCAGCAGTGAATCGTCCAGGAACACTGAAGCTTTCTTT.

The V and J genes are TRBV5-1 and TRBJ2-1, with 11 bases fitting TRBD2. The CDR3 consists of 16 residues. Germline CDR1 reads SGHRS; CDR2 reads YFSETQ. The V and J ends lost 1 base and 4 bases, in that order; junction bases with no gene match: 4. CDR3 nucleotide sequence: TGCGCCAGCAGCTTGTGGTCTAGCGGGGGGTACAATGAGCAGTTCTTC. Translated, it gives CASSLWSSGGYNEQFF.

This chain joins TRBV5-1 and TRBJ2-3; 8 bases match TRBD2. This CDR3 is built from 19 residues. CDR1 SGHRS and CDR2 YFSETQ come from the germline V gene. Germline trimming cut 0 bases from V and 0 bases from J; bases unmatched to any gene: 12. The CDR3 sequence is CASSLAGGVGGYSTDTQYF. In DNA form, the CDR3 reads TGCGCCAGCAGCTTGGCCGGGGGGGTTGGGGGATATAGCACAGATACGCAGTATTTT.

The rearrangement joins TRBV19 to TRBJ1-6; tentative D call: TRBD1 (5 bases). This CDR3 contains 14 residues. Trimming pared 3 bases from V and 4 bases from J, leaving 7 bases between. The germline CDR1 and CDR2 sequences are LNHDA and SQIVND (reference sequence). As DNA, the CDR3 is TGTGCCAGTAGTATTCGGGGGTATAATTCACCCCTCCACTTT. This codes for CASSIRGYNSPLHF.

CDR3 region: CSVEDRRPTSGDGYTF. The CDR3 coding sequence is TGCAGCGTTGAAGATCGCCGTCCAACGTCGGGGGACGGCTACACCTTC. The rearrangement links TRBV29-1 to TRBJ1-2; the D gene is possibly TRBD1 (5 bases). This CDR3 spans 16 amino acids. The germline V gene encodes CDR1 SQVTM and CDR2 ANQGSEA. Trimming removed 0 bases at V and 8 bases at J, with 22 bases between.

The chain combines TRBV6-1 with TRBJ1-5; 9 nucleotides agree with TRBD1. Per the germline V gene, CDR1 is MNHNS and CDR2 is SASEGT. V gave up 4 bases and J gave up 0 bases; unmatched junction bases: 1. CDR3 size: 15 residues. The CDR3 loop reads CASSGTGASNQPQHF. In nucleotides, the CDR3 is TGTGCCAGCAGTGGGACAGGGGCTAGCAATCAGCCCCAGCATTTT.

As for this clone: The sample holds other DNA sequences that translate to the same CDR3. V and J are TRBV9 and TRBJ2-5, with D perhaps matching TRBD1 (6 bases). CDR3 length: 14 residues. CDR1 is SGDLS and CDR2 is YYNGEE in the germline V gene. Trimming pared 4 bases from V and 1 base from J, leaving 11 bases between. The CDR3 DNA sequence: TGTGCCAGCAGCCCTGGACAGCTCCAAGAGACCCAGTACTTC. The encoded protein is CASSPGQLQETQYF.